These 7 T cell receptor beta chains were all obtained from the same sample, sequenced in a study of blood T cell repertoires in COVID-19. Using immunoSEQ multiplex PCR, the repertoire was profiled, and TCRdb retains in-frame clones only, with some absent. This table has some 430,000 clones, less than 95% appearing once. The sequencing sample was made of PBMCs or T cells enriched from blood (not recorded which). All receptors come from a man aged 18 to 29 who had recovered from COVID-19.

The CDR3 DNA follows: TGCGCCAGCAGCCCCTACGCGGGAGTCTACAATGAGCAGTTCTTC. Protein product: CASSPYAGVYNEQFF. J is TRBJ2-1 and V is TRBV5-1; 7 positions agree with TRBD2. Germline V gene sequence: CDR1 SGHRS, CDR2 YFSETQ. This CDR3 comprises 15 residues. J gave up 3 bases and V 4 bases, and 7 bases lay outside the gene matches. Variable domain in full (rest from reference TRBV5-1 and TRBJ2-1): KAGVTQTPRYLIKTRGQQVTLSCSPISGHRSVSWYQQTPGQGLQFLFEYFSETQRNKGNFPGRFSGRQFSNSRSEMNVSTLELGDSALYLCASSPYAGVYNEQFFGPGTRLTVL.

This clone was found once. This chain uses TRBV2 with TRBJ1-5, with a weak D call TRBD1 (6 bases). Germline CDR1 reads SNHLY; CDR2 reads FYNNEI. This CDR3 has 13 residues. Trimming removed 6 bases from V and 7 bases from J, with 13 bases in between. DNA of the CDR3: TGTGCCAGCAGCGGTACAGGGTACCAGCCCCAGCATTTT. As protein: CASSGTGYQPQHF.

CDR3 in DNA: TGCAGCGTTGAGAGCGGGACCTACGAGCAGTACTTC. This translates into CSVESGTYEQYF. The chain uses TRBV29-1 and TRBJ2-7; TRBD2 matches at 7 bases. Germline assignment: CDR1 SQVTM and CDR2 ANQGSEA. Germline trimming cut 3 bases from V and 2 bases from J; bases unmatched to any gene: 1. The CDR3 runs 12 residues.

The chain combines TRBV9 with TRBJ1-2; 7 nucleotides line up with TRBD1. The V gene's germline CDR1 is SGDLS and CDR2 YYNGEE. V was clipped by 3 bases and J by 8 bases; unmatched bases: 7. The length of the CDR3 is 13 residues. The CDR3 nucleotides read TGTGCCAGCAGCGCGACTGACAGGGTCGGCTACACCTTC. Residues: CASSATDRVGYTF.

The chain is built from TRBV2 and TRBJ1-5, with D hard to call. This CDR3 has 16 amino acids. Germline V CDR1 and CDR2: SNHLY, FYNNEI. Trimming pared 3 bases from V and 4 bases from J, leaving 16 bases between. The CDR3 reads CASSDRWSQINQPQHF. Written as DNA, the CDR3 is TGTGCCAGCAGTGATAGGTGGTCACAGATAAATCAGCCCCAGCATTTT. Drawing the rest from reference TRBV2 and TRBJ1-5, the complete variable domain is EPEVTQTPSHQVTQMGQEVILRCVPISNHLYFYWYRQILGQKVEFLVSFYNNEISEKSEIFDDQFSVERPDGSNFTLKIRSTKLEDSAMYFCASSDRWSQINQPQHFGDGTRLSIL.

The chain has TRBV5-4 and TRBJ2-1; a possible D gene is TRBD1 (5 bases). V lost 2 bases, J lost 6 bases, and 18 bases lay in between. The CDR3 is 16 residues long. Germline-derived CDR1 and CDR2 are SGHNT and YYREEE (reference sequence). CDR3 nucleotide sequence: TGTGCCAGCAGCTTTCCCGACAGCCCAGCGCTCAATGAGCAGTTCTTC. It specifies CASSFPDSPALNEQFF.

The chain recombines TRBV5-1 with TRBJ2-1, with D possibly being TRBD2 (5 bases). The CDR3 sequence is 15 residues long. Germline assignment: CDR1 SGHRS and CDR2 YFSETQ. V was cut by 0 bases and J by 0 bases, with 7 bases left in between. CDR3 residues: CASSLGESSYNEQFF. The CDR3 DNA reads TGCGCCAGCAGCTTGGGGGAGAGCTCCTACAATGAGCAGTTCTTC.